This T cell receptor beta chain was identified during a study of shared clonotypes between healthy human individuals. The germline V gene has CDR1 SGHRS and CDR2 YFSETQ. V lost 0 bases and J 4 bases, leaving 10 bases between the germline ends. The CDR3 spans 15 residues. Produced via immunoSEQ multiplex PCR; TCRdb's table is partial and in-frame only. The repertoire has some 2,100,000 clones, approximately 95% of them found once; the top ten carry around 0.13%. The source is a man between 18 and 29 years old in good health. Sequencing input: naive CD4+ T cells sorted from blood. As to subset: CD45RA+ positively selected. This sequence joins TRBV5-1 and TRBJ2-2, with D perhaps matching TRBD2 (5 bases). The CDR3 region has the DNA TGCGCCAGCAGCTTGGACCGGGGTGGCACCGGGGAGCTGTTTTTT. It is translated as CASSLDRGGTGELFF.